Included here is one T cell receptor (beta chain) sequence, with context. V was trimmed by 0 bases and J by 2 bases, leaving 8 bases between them. The CDR3 contains 15 residues. CDR1 is LNHDA, CDR2 SQIVND, per germline (reference sequence). CDR3 regions were amplified by Arm-PCR using iRepertoire HTBI primers to build TCR beta libraries. One entry per CDR3 protein results from TCRdb running MiXCR on the multiplex PCR reads. Of around 500,000 distinct CDR3 sequences listed, more than 15% were seen once; the top ten hold around 25%. This entry belongs to a study of regulatory T cells in long-lasting Graves disease. The time point was: newly diagnosed GD, antithyroid drugs for less than 3 months. Generation of the TCR library employed RNA extracted from PBMCs. These data were likewise used in another study, on T cells in Graves' hyperthyroidism and ophthalmopathy.

The chain couples TRBV19 to TRBJ1-5; no firm D call. This TCR came from a woman aged 35-65 years with Graves disease. Sequencing used peripheral blood mononuclear cells (PBMCs), obtained at new diagnosis, from a patient treated with antithyroid drugs. CDR3 sequence: CASSIEFWGNQPQHF. CDR3 sequence (DNA): TGTGCCAGTAGTATAGAGTTTTGGGGCAATCAGCCCCAGCATTTT. The full variable domain, in which reference TRBV19 and TRBJ1-5 provide the parts outside the CDR3, is DGGITQSPKYLFRKEGQNVTLSCEQNLNHDAMYWYRQDPGQGLRLIYYSQIVNDFQKGDIAEGYSVSREKKESFPLTVTSAQKNPTAFYLCASSIEFWGNQPQHFGDGTRLSIL.